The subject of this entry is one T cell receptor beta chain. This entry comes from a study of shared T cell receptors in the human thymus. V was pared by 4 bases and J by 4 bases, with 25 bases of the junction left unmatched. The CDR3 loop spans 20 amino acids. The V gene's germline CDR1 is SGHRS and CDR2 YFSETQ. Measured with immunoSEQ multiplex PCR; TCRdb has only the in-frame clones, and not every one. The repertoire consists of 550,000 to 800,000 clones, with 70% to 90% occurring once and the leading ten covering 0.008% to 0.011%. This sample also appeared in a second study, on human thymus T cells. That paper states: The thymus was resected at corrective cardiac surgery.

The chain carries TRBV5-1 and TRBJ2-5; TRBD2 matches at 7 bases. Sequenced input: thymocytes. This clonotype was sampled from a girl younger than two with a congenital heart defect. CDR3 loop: CASSHGRRTSVPQLLETQYF. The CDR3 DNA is TGCGCCAGCAGCCACGGACGACGAACTAGCGTCCCCCAGTTATTAGAGACCCAGTACTTC.